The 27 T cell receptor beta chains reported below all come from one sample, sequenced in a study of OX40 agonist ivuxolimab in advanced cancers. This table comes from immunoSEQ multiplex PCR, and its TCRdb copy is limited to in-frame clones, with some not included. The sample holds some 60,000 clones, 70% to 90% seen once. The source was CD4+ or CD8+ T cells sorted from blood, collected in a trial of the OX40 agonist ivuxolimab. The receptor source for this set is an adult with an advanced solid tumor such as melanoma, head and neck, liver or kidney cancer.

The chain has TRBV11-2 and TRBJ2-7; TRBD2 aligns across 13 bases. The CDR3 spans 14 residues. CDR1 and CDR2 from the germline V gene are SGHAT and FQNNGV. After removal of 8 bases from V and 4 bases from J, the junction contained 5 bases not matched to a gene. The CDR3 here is CASRRLAGGYEQYF. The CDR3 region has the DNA TGTGCCAGCCGCCGACTAGCGGGAGGATACGAGCAGTACTTC.

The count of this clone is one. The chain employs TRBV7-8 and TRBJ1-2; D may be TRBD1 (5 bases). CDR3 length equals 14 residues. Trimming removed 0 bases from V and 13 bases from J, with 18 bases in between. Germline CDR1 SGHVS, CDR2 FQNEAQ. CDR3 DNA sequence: TGTGCCAGCAGCTTAGCGGGGGATCAGGGACTACGCACCTTC. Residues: CASSLAGDQGLRTF.

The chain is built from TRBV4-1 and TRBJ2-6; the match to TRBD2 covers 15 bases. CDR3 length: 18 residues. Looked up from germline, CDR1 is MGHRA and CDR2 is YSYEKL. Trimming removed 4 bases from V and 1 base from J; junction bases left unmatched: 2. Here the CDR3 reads CASSRGLAGGSGANVLTF. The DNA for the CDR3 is TGCGCCAGCAGCCGGGGACTAGCGGGAGGTTCTGGGGCCAACGTCCTGACTTTC.

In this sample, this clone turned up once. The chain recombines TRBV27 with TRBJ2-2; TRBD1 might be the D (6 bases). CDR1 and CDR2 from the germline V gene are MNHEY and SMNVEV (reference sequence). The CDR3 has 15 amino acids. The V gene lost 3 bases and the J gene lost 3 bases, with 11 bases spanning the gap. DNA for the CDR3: TGTGCCAGCAGTTTTAACAGGGTGGACACCGGGGAGCTGTTTTTT. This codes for CASSFNRVDTGELFF.

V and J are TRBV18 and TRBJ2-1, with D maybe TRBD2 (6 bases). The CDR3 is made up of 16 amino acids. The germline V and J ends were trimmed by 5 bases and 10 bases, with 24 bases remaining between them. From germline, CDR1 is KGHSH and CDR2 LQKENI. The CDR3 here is CASSTRLTAGPGEQFF. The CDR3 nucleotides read TGTGCCAGCTCAACCCGGCTTACGGCGGGACCAGGCGAGCAGTTCTTC.

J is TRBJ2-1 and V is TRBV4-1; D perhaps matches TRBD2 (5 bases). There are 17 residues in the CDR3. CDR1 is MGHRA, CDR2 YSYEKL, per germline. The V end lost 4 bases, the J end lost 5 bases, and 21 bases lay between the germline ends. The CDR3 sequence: CASSRTTGISLNNEQFF. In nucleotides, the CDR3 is TGCGCCAGCAGCCGTACCACCGGGATATCCCTTAACAATGAGCAGTTCTTC.

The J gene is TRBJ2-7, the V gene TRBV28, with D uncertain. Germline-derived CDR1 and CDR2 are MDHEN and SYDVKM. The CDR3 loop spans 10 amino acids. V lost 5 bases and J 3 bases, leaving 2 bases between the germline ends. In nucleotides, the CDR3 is TGTGCCAGCAGTCTCTACGAGCAGTACTTC. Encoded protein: CASSLYEQYF.

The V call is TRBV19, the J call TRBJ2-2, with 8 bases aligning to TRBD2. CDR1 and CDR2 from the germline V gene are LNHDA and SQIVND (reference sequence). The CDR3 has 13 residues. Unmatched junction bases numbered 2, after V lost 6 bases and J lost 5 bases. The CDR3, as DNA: TGTGCCAGTAGACGGGGGGGAACCGGGGAGCTGTTTTTT. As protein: CASRRGGTGELFF.

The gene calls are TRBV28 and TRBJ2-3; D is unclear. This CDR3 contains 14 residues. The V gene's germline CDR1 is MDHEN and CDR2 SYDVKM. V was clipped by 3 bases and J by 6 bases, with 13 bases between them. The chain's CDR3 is CASSFPGPVDTQYF. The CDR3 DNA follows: TGTGCCAGCAGTTTTCCGGGCCCTGTGGATACGCAGTATTTT.

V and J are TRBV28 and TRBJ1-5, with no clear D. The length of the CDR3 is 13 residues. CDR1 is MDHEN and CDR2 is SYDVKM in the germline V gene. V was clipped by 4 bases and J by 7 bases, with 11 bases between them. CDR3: CASSSRTHQPQHF. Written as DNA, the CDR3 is TGTGCCAGCAGTTCCCGGACTCACCAGCCCCAGCATTTT.

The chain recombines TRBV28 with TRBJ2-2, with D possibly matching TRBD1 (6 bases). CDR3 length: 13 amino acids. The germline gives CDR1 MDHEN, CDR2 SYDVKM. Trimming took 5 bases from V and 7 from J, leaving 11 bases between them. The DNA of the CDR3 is TGTGCCAGCAGTCAGGGGAAGTACGGGGAGCTGTTTTTT. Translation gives CASSQGKYGELFF.

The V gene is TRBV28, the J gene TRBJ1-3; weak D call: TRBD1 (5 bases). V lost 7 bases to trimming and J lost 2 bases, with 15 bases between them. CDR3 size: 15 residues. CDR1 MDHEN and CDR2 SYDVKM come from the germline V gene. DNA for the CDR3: TGTGCCAGCACATTCCAGGGAGGGACTGGAAACACCATATATTTT. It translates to CASTFQGGTGNTIYF.

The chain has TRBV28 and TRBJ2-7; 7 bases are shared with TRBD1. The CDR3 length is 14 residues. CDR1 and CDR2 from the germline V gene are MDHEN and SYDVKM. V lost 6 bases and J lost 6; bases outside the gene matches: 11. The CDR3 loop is CASRSLGRGLEQYF. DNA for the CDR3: TGTGCCAGCAGGTCTCTTGGAAGGGGGCTCGAGCAGTACTTC.

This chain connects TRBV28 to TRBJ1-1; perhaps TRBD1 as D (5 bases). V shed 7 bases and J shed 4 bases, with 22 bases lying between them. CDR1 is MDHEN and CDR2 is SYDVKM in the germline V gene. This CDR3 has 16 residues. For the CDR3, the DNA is TGTGCCAGCATCCAAGCGGGGGGTTTGTGGGGCACTGAAGCTTTCTTT. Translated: CASIQAGGLWGTEAFF.

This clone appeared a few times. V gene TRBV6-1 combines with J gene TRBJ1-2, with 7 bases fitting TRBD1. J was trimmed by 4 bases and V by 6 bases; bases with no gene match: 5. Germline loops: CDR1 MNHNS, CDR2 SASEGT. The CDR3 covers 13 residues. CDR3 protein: CASSQGQSYGYTF. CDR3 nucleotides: TGTGCCAGCAGCCAGGGACAGAGCTATGGCTACACCTTC.

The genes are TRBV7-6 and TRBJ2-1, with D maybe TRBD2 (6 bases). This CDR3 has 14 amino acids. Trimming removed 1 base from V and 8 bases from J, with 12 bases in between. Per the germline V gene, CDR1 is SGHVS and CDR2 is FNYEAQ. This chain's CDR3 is CASSLGPWGDEQFF. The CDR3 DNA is TGTGCCAGCAGCTTAGGCCCTTGGGGGGATGAGCAGTTCTTC.

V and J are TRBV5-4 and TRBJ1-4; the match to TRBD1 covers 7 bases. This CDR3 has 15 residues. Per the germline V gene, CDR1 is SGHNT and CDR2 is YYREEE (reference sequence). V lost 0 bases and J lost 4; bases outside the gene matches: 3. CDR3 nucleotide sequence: TGTGCCAGCAGCTTGGACAGGGGAAATAATGAAAAACTGTTTTTT. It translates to CASSLDRGNNEKLFF.

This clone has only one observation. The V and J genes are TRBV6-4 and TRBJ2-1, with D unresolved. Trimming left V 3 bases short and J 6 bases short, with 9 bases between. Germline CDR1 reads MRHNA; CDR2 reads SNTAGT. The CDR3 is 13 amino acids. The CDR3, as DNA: TGTGCCAGCAGTGAAACAGACACCAATGAGCAGTTCTTC. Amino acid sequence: CASSETDTNEQFF.

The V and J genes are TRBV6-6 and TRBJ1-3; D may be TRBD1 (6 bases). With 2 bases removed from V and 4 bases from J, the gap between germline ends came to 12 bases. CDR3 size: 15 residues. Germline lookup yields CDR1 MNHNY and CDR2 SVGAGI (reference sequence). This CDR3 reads CASSYGGRTGNTIYF. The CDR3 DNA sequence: TGTGCCAGCAGTTACGGGGGGCGCACCGGAAACACCATATATTTT.

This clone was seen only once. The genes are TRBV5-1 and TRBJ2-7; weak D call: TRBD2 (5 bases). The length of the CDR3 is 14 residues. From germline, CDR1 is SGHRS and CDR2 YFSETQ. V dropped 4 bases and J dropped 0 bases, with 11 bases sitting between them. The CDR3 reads CASSISRDSYEQYF. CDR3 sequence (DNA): TGCGCCAGCAGCATCAGCCGGGACTCCTACGAGCAGTACTTC.

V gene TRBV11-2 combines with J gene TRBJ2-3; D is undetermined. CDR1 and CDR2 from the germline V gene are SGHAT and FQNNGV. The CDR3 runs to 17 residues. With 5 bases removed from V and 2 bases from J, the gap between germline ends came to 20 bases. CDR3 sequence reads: CASSRLRRTRVTDTQYF. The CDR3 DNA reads TGTGCCAGCAGCCGCCTCCGGCGGACCCGTGTCACAGATACGCAGTATTTT.

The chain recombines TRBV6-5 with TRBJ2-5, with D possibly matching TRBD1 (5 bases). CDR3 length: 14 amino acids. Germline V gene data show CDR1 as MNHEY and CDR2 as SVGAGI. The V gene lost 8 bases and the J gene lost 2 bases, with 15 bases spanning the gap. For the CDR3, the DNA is TGTGCCAGCTCCCCGCCCGGACAACAAGAGACCCAGTACTTC. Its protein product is CASSPPGQQETQYF.

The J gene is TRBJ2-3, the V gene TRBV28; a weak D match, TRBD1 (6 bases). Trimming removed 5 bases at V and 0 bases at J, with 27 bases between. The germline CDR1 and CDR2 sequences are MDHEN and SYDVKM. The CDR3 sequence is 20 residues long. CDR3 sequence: CASSGSGTWGWASSTDTQYF. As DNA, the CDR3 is TGTGCCAGCAGTGGATCCGGGACATGGGGGTGGGCTAGCAGCACAGATACGCAGTATTTT.

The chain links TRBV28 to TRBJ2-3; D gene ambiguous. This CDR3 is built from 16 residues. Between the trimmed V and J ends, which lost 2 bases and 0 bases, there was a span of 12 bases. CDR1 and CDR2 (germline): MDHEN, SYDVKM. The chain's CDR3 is CASSLGLVRSTDTQYF. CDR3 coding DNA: TGTGCCAGCAGTTTAGGGTTGGTCCGAAGCACAGATACGCAGTATTTT.

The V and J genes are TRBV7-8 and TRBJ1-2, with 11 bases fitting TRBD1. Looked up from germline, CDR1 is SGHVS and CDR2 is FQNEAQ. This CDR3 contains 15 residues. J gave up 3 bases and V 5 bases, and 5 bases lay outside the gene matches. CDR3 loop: CASSLGTGGYYGYTF. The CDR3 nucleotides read TGTGCCAGCAGCCTCGGGACAGGGGGTTACTATGGCTACACCTTC.

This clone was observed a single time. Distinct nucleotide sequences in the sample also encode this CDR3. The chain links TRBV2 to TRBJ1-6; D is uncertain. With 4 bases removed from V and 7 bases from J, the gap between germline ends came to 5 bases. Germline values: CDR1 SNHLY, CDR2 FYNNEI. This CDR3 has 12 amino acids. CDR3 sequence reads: CASSVSNSPLHF. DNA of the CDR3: TGTGCCAGCAGTGTTTCGAATTCACCCCTCCACTTT.

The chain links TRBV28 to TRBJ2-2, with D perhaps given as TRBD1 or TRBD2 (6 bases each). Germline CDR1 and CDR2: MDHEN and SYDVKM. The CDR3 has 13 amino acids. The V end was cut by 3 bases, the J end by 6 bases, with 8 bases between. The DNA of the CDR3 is TGTGCCAGCAGTTTGGGGGGCGCCGGGGAGCTGTTTTTT. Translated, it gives CASSLGGAGELFF.